This TCR beta chain originates from a study of Graves' ophthalmopathy and Graves' hyperthyroidism (dated by TCRdb to the late 2010s). Background on the whole study: Peripheral blood samples were taken at the time of initial diagnosis, before any treatment was given. TCR beta repertoire signatures were used to distinguish Graves' ophthalmopathy from Graves' hyperthyroidism and to predict progression to ophthalmopathy. To explore V-J signatures that distinguish ophthalmopathy from hyperthyroidism, a discovery set of 100 patients was enrolled, made up of around 40 with ophthalmopathy and fewer than 60 with stable hyperthyroidism. In roughly 6 hyperthyroidism patients, T-cell repertoires of thyroid tissue and blood were compared. For independent validation, a separate cohort was made up of 18 hyperthyroidism patients plus 17 patients who later progressed from hyperthyroidism to ophthalmopathy. Once sampling was done, hyperthyroidism patients were given methimazole at a starting dose of 30 mg daily, while ophthalmopathy patients were given high-dose intravenous methylprednisolone. In total, 135 blood samples were TCR-sequenced: approximately 42 ophthalmopathy, roughly 80 hyperthyroidism and approximately 17 hyperthyroidism-to-ophthalmopathy patients.

The research as a whole found: The 13-signature model separated ophthalmopathy from stable hyperthyroidism with 85% to 90% sensitivity and approximately 83% specificity in cross-validation, and 80%/75% in the test set. In validation, the model predicted ophthalmopathy progression with about 64% sensitivity and approximately 72% specificity; approximately 12 predicted patients were CT-confirmed with GO in a median of 6.5 months. Sample size was not predetermined statistically, and investigators were not blinded to group allocation. Most expanded thyroid clonotypes with a frequency above 0.001 also appeared in blood, which suggests that blood repertoires may reflect the immune response in the thyroid.

At the junction V is shortened by 3 bases and J by 5 bases; bases outside the gene matches: 8. The CDR3 numbers 15 residues from cysteine through phenylalanine. Kept here is only the CDR3 DNA, which spans 45 bases and is read in frame from base 1. CDR1 and CDR2 are drawn from the germline V gene: KGHDR, SFDVKD. A patient counted as having stable hyperthyroidism if there was no progression to ophthalmopathy within 18 months of follow-up. Hyperthyroidism patients were newly diagnosed, with disease duration under 2 months, and aged 18 to 65 years. Anyone with other autoimmune diseases, uncontrolled infections, pregnancy or lactation was excluded from the study. Diagnosis was based on clinical symptoms, serum thyroxine, TRAb, thyroid ultrasound and orbital computed tomography. Using Ficoll-Paque density gradient centrifugation, PBMCs were isolated from 8.5 to 10 ml of fresh peripheral blood. Total RNA was extracted with Trizol reagent and quality-checked on an Agilent 2100 Bioanalyzer.

For repertoire sequencing, TCR beta CDR3 regions were amplified from RNA transcripts. The first round of RT-PCR was done with HTBI primers and the Qiagen OneStep RT-PCR kit, and was followed by a second round of multiplex PCR, then size selection and purification. The libraries underwent paired-end sequencing with 100 bp reads on an Illumina HiSeq2000. The published analysis was carried out like this. Reads were processed with SOAPnuke, discarding reads with adapters, uncalled bases, mean Phred below 15, or no exact constant-primer or identifier match. High-quality paired reads were merged with COPE v1.2.5. Unique nucleotide sequences were defined as clonotypes and aligned to IMGT TRB V, D and J references using MiTCR v1.1. The analysis was limited to V-J combinations with a frequency above 0.0001, which together covered approximately 99% of the repertoires. A TCR clonal expansion and chaos score per V-J combination was defined as the ratio of F50 clonal expansion to chaos observed in the TCRdist matrix. Welch's t-statistics and random forest were used to reduce features to 13 V-J combinations, which were fed into a naive Bayes classifier. The Morisita-Horn index was used to measure how similar the thyroid and blood repertoires were. The public reads were reanalyzed by TCRdb: fastp trimming at Q25, MiXCR alignment, in-frame beta chains only. CDR3 protein duplicates are merged, each entry listing the most common genes and DNA. In this record, the V and J calls reflect TCRdb's handling and not the investigators' own analysis. The sample data list about 370,000 distinct CDR3 sequences, and about a sixth of these were observed just once. The top ten constitute about 2.4% of the sample.

A remark on this clonotype: The specificity of this receptor is unknown. There are no base qualities to consult, and no much larger clone falls within one base.

This receptor was identified in an adult woman with stable Graves' hyperthyroidism. The rearranged chain carries TRBV24-1 and TRBJ2-5; 7 junctional bases match TRBD1. Sequencing was done on a sample of peripheral blood. At the DNA level, the sequence is TGTGCCACCAGTGATCCCGGGACAGAGGCCGAGACCCAGTACTTC. Its protein is CATSDPGTEAETQYF.